What follows is one TCR beta chain and its context. As yet, its antigen is unknown. Germline values: CDR1 SGHVS, CDR2 FQNEAQ. The length of the CDR3 is 16 residues. The V segment lost 1 base and the J segment 0 bases; nucleotides outside the gene matches: 2. From RNA transcripts, TCR beta CDR3 regions were amplified. A set of HTBI primers served as the primers for a first-round RT-PCR of the TCR CDR3. MiXCR, applied by TCRdb to the multiplex PCR reads, yields one record per CDR3 protein. This table holds 500,000 to 550,000 distinct CDR3 sequences, around 20% found once. These data originate in a study of T cells in Graves' hyperthyroidism and ophthalmopathy. Regarding the study as a whole: Model output signaled ophthalmopathy a median roughly 6.1 months ahead of onset. Among clonotypes expanded in thyroid above 0.001, most were also found in blood.

The sequenced sample consisted of blood. The chain couples TRBV7-8 to TRBJ2-2, with 7 bases lining up with TRBD2. The receptor's source is a young man with Graves' hyperthyroidism. The CDR3 sequence: CASSLGEGSNTGELFF. The CDR3 bases are TGTGCCAGCAGCTTAGGGGAGGGTTCGAACACCGGGGAGCTGTTTTTT.